The clone carrying this T cell receptor beta chain was seen a single time. Its antigen remains unidentified. Trimming removed 10 bases from V and 6 bases from J; junction bases left unmatched: 10. The CDR3 totals 15 residues. The germline gives CDR1 ENHRY, CDR2 SYGVKD. The bulk TCR libraries were made with methods described before and with listed TCR primers. TCRdb independently ran MiXCR on the PCR reads; one entry per CDR3 protein. The table lists some 320,000 distinct CDR3 sequences, 24% of them singletons. The data belong to a study of molecular identifiers for immune sequencing clone quantification. Across the study: Replicate RNA came from roughly 18,000 or 92,000 naive CD8 cells and was split five ways, and four parts were sequenced. General study findings and limits: More than 850,000 naive cells reportedly did not prevent detection of spiked Jurkat TCR RNA from one cell. Clonotypes topping 20 RNA copies carried over 97% of effector molecules but under 1% of naive ones.

The rearrangement uses TRBV10-3 and TRBJ2-3, with 13 bases matching TRBD2. The sequence derives from a human donor in good health. Some libraries in this study had Jurkat cell RNA spiked in. Sequences were obtained from naive CD8+ T cells from blood, with Jurkat cell RNA spiked in. Indicated subset: FACS-sorted CD8+CD4-CCR7+CD45RA+ naive T cells. This CDR3 is CATKSGTSGVDTQYF. The CDR3 DNA reads TGTGCCACCAAATCCGGGACTAGCGGGGTTGATACGCAGTATTTT.